This T cell receptor beta chain was sequenced during a study of early T cells in non-severe SARS-CoV-2 infection (TCRdb year 2021). Broadly, across the study: Because TCR sequencing relied on bulk RNA taken from unsorted whole blood, pairing of alpha and beta chains was not possible.

Overall study results and their limits: VDJdb matching was skewed toward anti-spike CD8 responses and likely underestimated virus-specific expansions by missing private and CD4 specificities.

V loses 7 bases, J loses 0 bases, and the germline ends lie 12 bases apart. CDR1 SGHTA and CDR2 FQGNSA were looked up in the germline V gene. The CDR3 spans 14 residues, from the cysteine through the phenylalanine. The DNA shown is the 42-base CDR3, in frame from base 1. Concerning this clonotype itself: The target of this receptor is not known. The sample holds no much larger clone one base away, and base qualities are not on file.

Receptors were amplified or captured by 5' RACE. This sample was sequenced with a NextSeq 500. In the TCR library protocol, unique molecular identifiers were attached to individual cDNA molecules to correct for PCR bias and sequencing error. TCR alpha and beta chains were both sequenced, and the abundances of alpha and beta sequences in each sample were closely correlated with each other. In the paper's pipeline: V gene, J gene and CDR3 annotation of TCR sequences was performed with Decombinator V4. TCRs were defined as expanded if a significant change between any two time points was detected under a Poisson model with p below 0.0001. TCR abundances were normalised to the total number of TCRs sequenced per sample and were expressed as counts per million. MAIT TCRs were defined by TRAV1-2 paired with TRAJ12, TRAJ20 or TRAJ33, and iNKT TCRs by TRAV10 paired with TRAJ18. VDJdb, accessed 1 November 2021, was searched for CMV, EBV and SARS-CoV-2 annotated TCRs, with TCRs annotated for multiple antigens excluded. TCRdb reran the public reads through fastp at Q25 and MiXCR, keeping productive beta chains. Each entry merges the rows of one CDR3 protein and shows their most common DNA and genes. None of the V and J calls come from the authors' own analysis; TCRdb made them. The sample has over 55,000 distinct CDR3 sequences on record, 7% to 8% of them singletons. About 3.2% of the sample comes from the top ten.

This was a case-control study nested in a cohort of healthcare workers in London, UK, who had nasopharyngeal swab PCR tests and blood samples taken every week. Between 23 and 31 March 2020, the week of the UK lockdown, healthcare workers were enrolled and then followed up weekly for as long as 16 weeks. The sequence joins TRBV7-2 to TRBJ1-1, with no reliable assignment of the D segment. The clonotype was recovered from an adult who was a healthcare worker with PCR-confirmed SARS-CoV-2 infection or an uninfected control (not recorded which). Material for sequencing was whole blood. The CDR3 protein: CASTPGRVNTEAFF. The bases are TGTGCCAGCACCCCTGGAAGGGTGAACACTGAAGCTTTCTTT.